What follows are 7 T cell receptor beta chains derived from one specimen sequenced in a study of T cells in Graves' hyperthyroidism and ophthalmopathy. The CDR3 regions of TCR beta were amplified from RNA transcripts. TCR CDR3 underwent first-round RT-PCR with the HTBI primer set. TCRdb re-derived calls from the multiplex PCR reads in MiXCR, one entry per CDR3 protein. Of some 800,000 distinct CDR3 sequences in the sample, 35% to 45% were seen once. Sequenced material: blood. These TCRs come from a man aged 18 to 35 with Graves' hyperthyroidism.

This clonotype has a handful of counts. This chain joins TRBV29-1 and TRBJ1-1; TRBD1 aligns across 7 bases. With 1 base clipped from V and 6 bases from J, the junction kept 2 bases outside the gene matches. Germline assignment: CDR1 SQVTM and CDR2 ANQGSEA. The CDR3 length is 12 residues. The DNA for the CDR3 is TGCAGCGTTGAAGGACAGGGACCTGAAGCTTTCTTT. Its protein product is CSVEGQGPEAFF. The variable domain in full, completed from reference TRBV29-1 and TRBJ1-1, reads SAVISQKPSRDICQRGTSLTIQCQVDSQVTMMFWYRQQPGQSLTLIATANQGSEATYESGFVIDKFPISRPNLTFSTLTVSNMSPEDSSIYLCSVEGQGPEAFFGQGTRLTVV.

This chain connects TRBV29-1 to TRBJ2-5; 7 bases line up with TRBD2. The V and J ends lost 8 bases and 1 base, in that order; junction bases with no gene match: 7. Germline CDR1 reads SQVTM; CDR2 reads ANQGSEA. The CDR3 runs to 13 residues. In nucleotides, the CDR3 is TGCAGCTTACCTAGCGGCCTCCAAGAGACCCAGTACTTC. Translating gives CSLPSGLQETQYF.

The chain uses TRBV6-6 and TRBJ2-5; D is perhaps TRBD1 or TRBD2 (6 bases each). V was cut by 6 bases and J by 4 bases, with 21 bases left in between. Germline V CDR1 and CDR2: MNHNY, SVGAGI (reference sequence). The CDR3 is 16 residues long. CDR3 sequence reads: CASSSTFGGGGETQYF. The CDR3 nucleotides are TGTGCCAGCAGCTCAACTTTCGGGGGCGGCGGAGAGACCCAGTACTTC.

The chain is built from TRBV6-1 and TRBJ1-5, with 10 bases lining up with TRBD1. CDR3 length: 13 residues. Germline V lookup: CDR1 MNHNS, CDR2 SASEGT. The J segment lost 9 bases and the V segment lost 6 bases, leaving 5 bases of the junction unmatched. The chain's CDR3 is CASSLGQGLPQHF. CDR3 bases: TGTGCCAGCAGCCTGGGACAGGGGTTGCCCCAGCATTTT.

This chain joins TRBV9 and TRBJ2-2; D is possibly TRBD2 (5 bases). The CDR3 is 15 amino acids. Germline-derived CDR1 and CDR2 are SGDLS and YYNGEE. V lost 0 bases and J lost 6, with 12 bases in between. CDR3 in amino acids: CASSVASGSAGELFF. The CDR3 nucleotides are TGTGCCAGCAGCGTAGCGTCGGGGAGCGCCGGGGAGCTGTTTTTT.

This clonotype was detected a few times. The chain employs TRBV12-3 or TRBV12-4 and TRBJ2-5, with D maybe TRBD1 (5 bases). The CDR3 has 15 residues. V was trimmed by 4 bases and J by 5 bases, leaving 17 bases between them. In DNA, the CDR3 is TGTGCCAGCAGTTATTGGGGCGTAACGCAGGAGACCCAGTACTTC. Amino acid sequence: CASSYWGVTQETQYF.

The rearrangement links TRBV20-1 to TRBJ2-1; no clear D. This CDR3 is 11 amino acids long. Trimming cost V 1 base and J 9 bases, with 7 bases left between them. Germline lookup yields CDR1 DFQATT and CDR2 SNEGSKA (reference sequence). This CDR3 reads CSARVGFEQFF. The CDR3 DNA follows: TGCAGTGCTAGAGTTGGCTTTGAGCAGTTCTTC.